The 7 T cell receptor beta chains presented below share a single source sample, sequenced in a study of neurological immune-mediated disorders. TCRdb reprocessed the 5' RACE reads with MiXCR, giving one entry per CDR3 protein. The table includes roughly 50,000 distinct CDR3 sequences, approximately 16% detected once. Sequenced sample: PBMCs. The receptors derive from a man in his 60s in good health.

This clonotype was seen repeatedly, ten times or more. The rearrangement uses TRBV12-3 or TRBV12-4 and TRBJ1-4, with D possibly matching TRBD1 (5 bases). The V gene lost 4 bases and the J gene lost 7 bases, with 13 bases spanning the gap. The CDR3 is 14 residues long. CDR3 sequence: CASSSGFGGEKLFF. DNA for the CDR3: TGTGCCAGCAGTTCAGGGTTCGGGGGTGAAAAACTGTTTTTT.

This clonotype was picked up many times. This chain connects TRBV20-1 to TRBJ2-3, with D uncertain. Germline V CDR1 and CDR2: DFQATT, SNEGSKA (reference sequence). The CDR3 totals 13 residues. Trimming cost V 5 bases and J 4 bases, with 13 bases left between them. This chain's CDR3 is CSASPPIADTQYF. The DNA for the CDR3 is TGCAGTGCTTCACCTCCGATCGCAGATACGCAGTATTTT.

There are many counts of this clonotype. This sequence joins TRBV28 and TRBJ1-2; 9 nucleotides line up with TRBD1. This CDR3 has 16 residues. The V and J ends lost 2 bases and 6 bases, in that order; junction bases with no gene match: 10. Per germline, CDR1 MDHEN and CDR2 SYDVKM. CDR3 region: CASSLVSGQGYDGYTF. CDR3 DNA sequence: TGTGCCAGCAGTTTAGTATCGGGACAGGGTTACGATGGCTACACCTTC.

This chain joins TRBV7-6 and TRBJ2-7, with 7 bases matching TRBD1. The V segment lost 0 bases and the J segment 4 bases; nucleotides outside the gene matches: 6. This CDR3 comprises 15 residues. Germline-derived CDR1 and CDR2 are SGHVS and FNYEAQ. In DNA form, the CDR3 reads TGTGCCAGCAGCTTAGCCACAGGGGCCCTGTACGAGCAGTACTTC. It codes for CASSLATGALYEQYF.

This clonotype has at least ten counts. Here the CDR3 reads CASTGTSGSYEQYF. In nucleotides, the CDR3 is TGTGCCAGCACTGGGACTAGCGGGAGCTACGAGCAGTACTTC. V gene TRBV27 combines with J gene TRBJ2-7, with 14 bases lining up with TRBD2. The junction had 2 bases not matched to a gene; V was cut back by 7 bases and J by 3 bases. The CDR3 spans 14 residues. Germline CDR1 MNHEY, CDR2 SMNVEV (reference sequence).

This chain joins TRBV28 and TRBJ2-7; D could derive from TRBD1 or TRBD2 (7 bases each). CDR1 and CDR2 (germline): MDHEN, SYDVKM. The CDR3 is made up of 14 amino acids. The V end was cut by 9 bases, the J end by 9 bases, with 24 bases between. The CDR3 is CASRPHGTRGGQYF. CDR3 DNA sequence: TGTGCCAGTAGACCCCACGGGACCAGGGGGGGGCAGTACTTC.

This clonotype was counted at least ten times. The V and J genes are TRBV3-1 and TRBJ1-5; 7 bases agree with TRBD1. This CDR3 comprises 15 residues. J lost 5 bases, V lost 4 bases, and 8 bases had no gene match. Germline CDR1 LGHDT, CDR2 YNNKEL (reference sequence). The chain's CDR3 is CASSPGDRDYQPQHF. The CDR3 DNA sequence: TGTGCCAGCAGCCCGGGGGACAGAGATTATCAGCCCCAGCATTTT.